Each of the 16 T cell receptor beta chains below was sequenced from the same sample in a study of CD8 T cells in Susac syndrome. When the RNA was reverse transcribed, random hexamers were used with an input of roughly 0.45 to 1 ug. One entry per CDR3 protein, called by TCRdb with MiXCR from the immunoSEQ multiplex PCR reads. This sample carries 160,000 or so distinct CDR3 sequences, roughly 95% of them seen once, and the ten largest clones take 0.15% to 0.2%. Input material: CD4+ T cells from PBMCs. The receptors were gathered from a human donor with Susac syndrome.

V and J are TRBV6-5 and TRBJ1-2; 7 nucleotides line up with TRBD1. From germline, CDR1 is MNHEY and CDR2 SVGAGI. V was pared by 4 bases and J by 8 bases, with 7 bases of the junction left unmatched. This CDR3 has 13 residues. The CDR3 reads CASSFLTGTGYTF. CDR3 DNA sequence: TGTGCCAGCAGTTTTTTGACAGGGACCGGCTACACCTTC.

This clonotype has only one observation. The CDR3 coding sequence is TGCAGTGCCCGGACAGGGGGAGGCTCTGGGGCCAACGTCCTGACTTTC. Amino acids: CSARTGGGSGANVLTF. The rearrangement links TRBV20-1 to TRBJ2-6; 10 bases match TRBD1. The CDR3 extends over 16 amino acids. V shed 6 bases, J shed 0 bases, and the junction held 5 bases outside the gene matches. The germline gives CDR1 DFQATT, CDR2 SNEGSKA (reference sequence).

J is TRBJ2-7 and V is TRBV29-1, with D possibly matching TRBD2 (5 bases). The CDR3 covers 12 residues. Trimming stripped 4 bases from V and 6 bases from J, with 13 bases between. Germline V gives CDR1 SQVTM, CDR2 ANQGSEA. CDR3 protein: CSVVGLPTEQYF. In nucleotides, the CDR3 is TGCAGCGTTGTAGGACTGCCGACCGAGCAGTACTTC.

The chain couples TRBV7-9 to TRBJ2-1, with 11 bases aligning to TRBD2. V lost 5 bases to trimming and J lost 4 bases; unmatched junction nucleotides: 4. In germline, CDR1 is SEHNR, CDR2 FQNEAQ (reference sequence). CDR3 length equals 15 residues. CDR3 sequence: CASSLLAGAYNEQFF. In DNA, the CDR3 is TGTGCCAGCAGCCTACTAGCGGGGGCTTACAATGAGCAGTTCTTC.

CDR3 DNA: TGTGCCAGCAGCCCGGGGACTAGCGGGCCCGAGGGAGAGACCCAGTACTTC. This codes for CASSPGTSGPEGETQYF. The J gene is TRBJ2-5, the V gene TRBV4-2, with TRBD2 matching 12 bases. V trimming: 4 bases; J trimming: 4 bases; junction bases outside the gene matches: 10. Germline CDR1 reads LGHNA; CDR2 reads YNFKEQ. The CDR3 extends over 17 amino acids.

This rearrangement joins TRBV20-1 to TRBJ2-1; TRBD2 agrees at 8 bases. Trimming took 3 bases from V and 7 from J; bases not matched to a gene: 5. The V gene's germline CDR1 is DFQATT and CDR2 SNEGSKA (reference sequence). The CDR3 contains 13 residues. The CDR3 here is CSASGGAVNEQFF. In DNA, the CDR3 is TGCAGTGCTAGCGGGGGGGCCGTAAATGAGCAGTTCTTC.

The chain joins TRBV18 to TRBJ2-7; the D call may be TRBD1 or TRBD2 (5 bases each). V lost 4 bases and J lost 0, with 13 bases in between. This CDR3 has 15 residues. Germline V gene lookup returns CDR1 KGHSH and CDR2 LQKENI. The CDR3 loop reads CASSLRKGSSYEQYF. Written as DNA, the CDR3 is TGTGCCAGCTCACTCAGGAAGGGGAGCTCCTACGAGCAGTACTTC.

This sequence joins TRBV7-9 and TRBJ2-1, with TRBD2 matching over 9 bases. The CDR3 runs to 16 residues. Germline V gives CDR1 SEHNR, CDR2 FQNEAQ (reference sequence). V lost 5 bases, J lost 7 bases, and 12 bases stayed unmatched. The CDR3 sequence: CASSLPKAGGFNEQFF. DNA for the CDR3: TGTGCCAGCAGCCTACCTAAAGCGGGGGGCTTTAATGAGCAGTTCTTC.

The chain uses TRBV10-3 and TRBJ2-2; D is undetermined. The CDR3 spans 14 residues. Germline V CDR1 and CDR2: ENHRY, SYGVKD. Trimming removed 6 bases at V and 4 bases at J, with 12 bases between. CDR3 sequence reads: CAIRTSEFTGELFF. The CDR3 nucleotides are TGTGCCATCAGAACGTCGGAGTTCACCGGGGAGCTGTTTTTT.

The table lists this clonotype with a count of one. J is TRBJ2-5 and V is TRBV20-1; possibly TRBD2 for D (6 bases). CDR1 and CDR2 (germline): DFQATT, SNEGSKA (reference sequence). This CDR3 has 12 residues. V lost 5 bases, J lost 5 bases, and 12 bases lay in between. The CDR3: CSALEGKETQYF. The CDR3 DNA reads TGCAGTGCTTTGGAGGGCAAGGAGACCCAGTACTTC.

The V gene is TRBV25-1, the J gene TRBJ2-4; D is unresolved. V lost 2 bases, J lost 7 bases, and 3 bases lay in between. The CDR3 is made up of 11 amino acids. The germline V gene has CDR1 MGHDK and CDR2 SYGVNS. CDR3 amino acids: CASSEGNIQYF. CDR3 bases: TGTGCCAGCAGTGAAGGGAACATTCAGTACTTC. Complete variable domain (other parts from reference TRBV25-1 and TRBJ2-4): EADIYQTPRYLVIGTGKKITLECSQTMGHDKMYWYQQDPGMELHLIHYSYGVNSTEKGDLSSESTVSRIRTEHFPLTLESARPSHTSQYLCASSEGNIQYFGAGTRLSVL.

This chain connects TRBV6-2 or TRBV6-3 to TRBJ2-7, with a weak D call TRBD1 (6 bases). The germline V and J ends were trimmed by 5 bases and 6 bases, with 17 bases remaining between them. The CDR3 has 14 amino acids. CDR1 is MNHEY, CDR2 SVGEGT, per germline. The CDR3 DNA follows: TGTGCCAGCAGTAAGAGGCCTAAAGGGGGCGAGCAGTACTTC. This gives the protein CASSKRPKGGEQYF.

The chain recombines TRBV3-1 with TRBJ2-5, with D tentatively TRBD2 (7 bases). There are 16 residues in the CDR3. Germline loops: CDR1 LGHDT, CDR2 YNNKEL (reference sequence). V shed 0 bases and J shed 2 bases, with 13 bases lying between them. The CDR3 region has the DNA TGTGCCAGCAGCCAAGATAGGGGGGGGCCTCAAGAGACCCAGTACTTC. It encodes CASSQDRGGPQETQYF.

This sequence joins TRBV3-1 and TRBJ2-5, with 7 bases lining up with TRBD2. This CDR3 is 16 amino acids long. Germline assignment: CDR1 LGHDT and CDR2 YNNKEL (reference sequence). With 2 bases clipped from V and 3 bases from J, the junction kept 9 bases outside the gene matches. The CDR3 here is CASSQSQSGAKETQYF. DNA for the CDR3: TGTGCCAGCAGCCAATCTCAAAGCGGGGCTAAAGAGACCCAGTACTTC.

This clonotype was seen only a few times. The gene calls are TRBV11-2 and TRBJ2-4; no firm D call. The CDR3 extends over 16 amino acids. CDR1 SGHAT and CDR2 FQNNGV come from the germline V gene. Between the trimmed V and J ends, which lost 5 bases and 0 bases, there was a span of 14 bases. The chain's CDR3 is CASSQRVDLAKNIQYF. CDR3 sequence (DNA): TGTGCCAGCAGCCAACGTGTTGATCTAGCCAAAAACATTCAGTACTTC.

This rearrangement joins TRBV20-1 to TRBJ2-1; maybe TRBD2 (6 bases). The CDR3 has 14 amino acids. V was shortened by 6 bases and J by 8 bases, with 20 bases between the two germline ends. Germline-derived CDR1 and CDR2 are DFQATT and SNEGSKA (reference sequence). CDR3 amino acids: CSALGPYWGDEQFF. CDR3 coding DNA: TGCAGTGCCCTCGGCCCCTACTGGGGGGATGAGCAGTTCTTC.